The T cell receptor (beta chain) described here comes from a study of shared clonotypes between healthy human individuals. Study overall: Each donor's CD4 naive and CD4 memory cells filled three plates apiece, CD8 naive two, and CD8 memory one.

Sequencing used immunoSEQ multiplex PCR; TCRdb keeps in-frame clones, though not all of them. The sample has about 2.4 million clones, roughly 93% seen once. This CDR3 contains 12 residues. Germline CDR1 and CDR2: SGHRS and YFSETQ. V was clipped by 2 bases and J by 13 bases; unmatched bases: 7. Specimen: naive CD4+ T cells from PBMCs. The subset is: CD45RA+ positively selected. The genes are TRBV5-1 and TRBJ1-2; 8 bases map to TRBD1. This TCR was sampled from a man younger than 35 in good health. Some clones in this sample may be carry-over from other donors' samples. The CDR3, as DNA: TGCGCCAGCAGCTTCGACAGGGGAAGTGGCACCTTC. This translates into CASSFDRGSGTF.